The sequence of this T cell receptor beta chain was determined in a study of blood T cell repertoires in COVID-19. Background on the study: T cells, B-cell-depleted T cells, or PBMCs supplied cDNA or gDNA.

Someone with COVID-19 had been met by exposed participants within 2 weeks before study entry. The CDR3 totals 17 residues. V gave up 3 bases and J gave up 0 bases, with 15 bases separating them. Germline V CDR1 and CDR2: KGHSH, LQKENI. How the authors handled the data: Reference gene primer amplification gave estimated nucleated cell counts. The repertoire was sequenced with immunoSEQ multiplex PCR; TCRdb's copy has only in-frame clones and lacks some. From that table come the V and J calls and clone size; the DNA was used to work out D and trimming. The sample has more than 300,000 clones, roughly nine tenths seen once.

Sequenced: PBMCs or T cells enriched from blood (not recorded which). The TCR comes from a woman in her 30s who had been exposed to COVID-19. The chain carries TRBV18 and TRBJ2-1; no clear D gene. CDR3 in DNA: TGTGCCAGCTCACCTTTTGTCCTCCTGAGCTCCTACAATGAGCAGTTCTTC. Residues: CASSPFVLLSSYNEQFF.